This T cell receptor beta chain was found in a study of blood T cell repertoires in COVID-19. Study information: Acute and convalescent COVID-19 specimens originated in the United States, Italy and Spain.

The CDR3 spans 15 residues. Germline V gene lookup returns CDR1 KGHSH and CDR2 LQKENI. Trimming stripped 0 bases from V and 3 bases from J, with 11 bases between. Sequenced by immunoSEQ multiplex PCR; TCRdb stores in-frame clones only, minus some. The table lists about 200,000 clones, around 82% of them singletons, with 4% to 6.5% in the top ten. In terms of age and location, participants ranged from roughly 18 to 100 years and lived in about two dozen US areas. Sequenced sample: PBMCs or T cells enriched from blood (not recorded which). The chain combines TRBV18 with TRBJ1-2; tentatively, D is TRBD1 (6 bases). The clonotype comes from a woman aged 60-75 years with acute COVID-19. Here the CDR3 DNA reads TGTGCCAGCTCACCACCGGCAGGGGAATACTATGGCTACACCTTC. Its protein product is CASSPPAGEYYGYTF.